The rows below give T cell receptor beta chains drawn from one sample of a study of T cells in Graves' hyperthyroidism and ophthalmopathy. MiXCR, run by TCRdb on the multiplex PCR reads, gives a single entry per CDR3 protein. The sample lists around 600,000 distinct CDR3 sequences; 40% to 55% were seen once. What was sequenced was peripheral blood or thyroid tissue (not recorded which). The receptors here all came from an adult man with Graves' disease, either hyperthyroidism or ophthalmopathy (not recorded which). The CDR3 runs from the conserved cysteine through the conserved F or W. D genes are given only for firm matches. Clone size is given for some rows only: seen once, a few or many times, or a class if the clone is expanded.

j_call: TRBJ2-7
v_call: TRBV19
clone_size: NA
d_call: TRBD1
cdr3_aa: CAWTHGTGGGGQYF
cdr3_nt: TGTGCCTGGACCCACGGGACAGGGGGAGGCGGGCAGTACTTC

j_call: TRBJ1-4
v_call: TRBV9
clone_size: few
d_call: NA
cdr3_aa: CASSVGQGPTNEKLFF
cdr3_nt: TGTGCCAGCAGCGTAGGGCAGGGCCCAACTAATGAAAAACTGTTTTTT

j_call: TRBJ1-2
v_call: TRBV12-3/TRBV12-4
clone_size: few
d_call: TRBD1
cdr3_aa: CASSFPTGSLYGYTF
cdr3_nt: TGTGCCAGCAGTTTCCCGACAGGGTCCCTCTATGGCTACACCTTC

j_call: TRBJ1-3
v_call: TRBV9
clone_size: NA
d_call: NA
cdr3_aa: CASSVDPEPHSGNTIYF
cdr3_nt: TGTGCCAGCAGCGTAGACCCCGAACCCCACTCTGGAAACACCATATATTTT

j_call: TRBJ1-4
v_call: TRBV2
clone_size: few
d_call: NA
cdr3_aa: CASRRDTLFF
cdr3_nt: TGTGCCAGCCGACGGGACACGCTGTTTTTT

j_call: TRBJ2-7
v_call: TRBV7-2
clone_size: many
d_call: TRBD1
cdr3_aa: CASSEATTGPYEQYF
cdr3_nt: TGTGCCAGCAGCGAGGCAACGACAGGGCCCTACGAGCAGTACTTC

j_call: TRBJ2-5
v_call: TRBV10-3
clone_size: NA
d_call: TRBD2
cdr3_aa: CATSEPTLAGDQETQYF
cdr3_nt: TGTGCCACCAGTGAGCCCACACTAGCGGGGGACCAAGAGACCCAGTACTTC

j_call: TRBJ1-2
v_call: TRBV19
clone_size: NA
d_call: TRBD1
cdr3_aa: CASSIGDRDHYGYTF
cdr3_nt: TGTGCCAGTAGTATAGGGGACAGGGATCACTATGGCTACACCTTC

j_call: TRBJ1-6
v_call: TRBV10-2
clone_size: NA
d_call: TRBD1
cdr3_aa: CASRGGTGPSYNSPLHF
cdr3_nt: TGCGCCAGCAGGGGTGGGACAGGCCCTTCCTATAATTCACCCCTCCACTTT

j_call: TRBJ1-4
v_call: TRBV2
clone_size: once
d_call: TRBD1
cdr3_aa: CASSKGTGRDEKLFF
cdr3_nt: TGTGCCAGCAGTAAGGGGACAGGGCGGGATGAAAAACTGTTTTTT

j_call: TRBJ1-1
v_call: TRBV20-1
clone_size: NA
d_call: TRBD1
cdr3_aa: CSAREDRASDEAFF
cdr3_nt: TGCAGTGCTAGAGAGGACAGGGCAAGCGATGAAGCTTTCTTT

j_call: TRBJ1-1
v_call: TRBV10-3
clone_size: NA
d_call: TRBD1
cdr3_aa: CAISRDRGRGTEAFF
cdr3_nt: TGTGCCATCAGCAGAGACAGGGGGCGTGGCACTGAAGCTTTCTTT

j_call: TRBJ1-2
v_call: TRBV7-8
clone_size: NA
d_call: NA
cdr3_aa: CASSSLGGGGYTF
cdr3_nt: TGTGCCAGCAGCTCCCTCGGGGGCGGAGGCTACACCTTC

j_call: TRBJ2-5
v_call: TRBV7-8
clone_size: NA
d_call: NA
cdr3_aa: CASSLARFGRPQETQYF
cdr3_nt: TGTGCCAGCAGCTTAGCGCGATTCGGACGGCCTCAAGAGACCCAGTACTTC

j_call: TRBJ1-2
v_call: TRBV12-3/TRBV12-4
clone_size: few
d_call: TRBD1
cdr3_aa: CASSVGQGVNGYTF
cdr3_nt: TGTGCCAGCAGTGTGGGGCAGGGGGTTAACGGCTACACCTTC

j_call: TRBJ2-7
v_call: TRBV10-3
clone_size: NA
d_call: TRBD1
cdr3_aa: CAIRTGSEQYF
cdr3_nt: TGTGCCATCAGGACAGGGTCCGAGCAGTACTTC

j_call: TRBJ1-1
v_call: TRBV7-9
clone_size: NA
d_call: TRBD1
cdr3_aa: CASSPRQGGTGTEAFF
cdr3_nt: TGTGCCAGCAGCCCCCGACAGGGAGGGACGGGGACTGAAGCTTTCTTT

j_call: TRBJ1-2
v_call: TRBV25-1
clone_size: NA
d_call: NA
cdr3_aa: CARDVLNYGYTF
cdr3_nt: TGTGCTAGAGACGTACTGAACTATGGCTACACCTTC

j_call: TRBJ1-5
v_call: TRBV29-1
clone_size: many
d_call: TRBD1
cdr3_aa: CSVAMAGGIQPQHF
cdr3_nt: TGCAGCGTTGCGATGGCAGGGGGCATACAGCCCCAGCATTTT

j_call: TRBJ1-2
v_call: TRBV10-3
clone_size: NA
d_call: TRBD1
cdr3_aa: CAIRTRGQGGYGYTF
cdr3_nt: TGTGCCATCAGGACCAGGGGACAGGGCGGCTATGGCTACACCTTC

j_call: TRBJ1-1
v_call: TRBV5-1
clone_size: NA
d_call: NA
cdr3_aa: CASSLSVGDTEAFF
cdr3_nt: TGCGCCAGCAGCTTGAGTGTAGGGGACACTGAAGCTTTCTTT

j_call: TRBJ1-6
v_call: TRBV5-1
clone_size: many
d_call: NA
cdr3_aa: CASSGSVNSPLHF
cdr3_nt: TGCGCCAGCAGTGGTTCAGTTAATTCACCCCTCCACTTT

j_call: TRBJ2-7
v_call: TRBV29-1
clone_size: NA
d_call: TRBD1
cdr3_aa: CSVGDRGFSSEQYF
cdr3_nt: TGCAGCGTTGGAGACAGGGGATTCTCCAGCGAGCAGTACTTC

j_call: TRBJ2-5
v_call: TRBV7-9
clone_size: many
d_call: NA
cdr3_aa: CASSLGWEQETQYF
cdr3_nt: TGTGCCAGCAGCTTAGGCTGGGAACAAGAGACCCAGTACTTC

j_call: TRBJ2-7
v_call: TRBV2
clone_size: many
d_call: TRBD2
cdr3_aa: CASSPGTSGSEQYF
cdr3_nt: TGTGCCAGCAGTCCCGGGACTAGCGGGAGCGAGCAGTACTTC

j_call: TRBJ1-2
v_call: TRBV5-1
clone_size: NA
d_call: NA
cdr3_aa: CASSQAGEYGYTF
cdr3_nt: TGCGCCAGCAGCCAAGCGGGGGAATATGGCTACACCTTC

j_call: TRBJ2-5
v_call: TRBV6-6
clone_size: NA
d_call: NA
cdr3_aa: CASSQSVGGQETQYF
cdr3_nt: TGTGCCAGCAGTCAATCGGTAGGGGGCCAAGAGACCCAGTACTTC

j_call: TRBJ1-5
v_call: TRBV6-4
clone_size: NA
d_call: NA
cdr3_aa: CASKRGRRNQPQHF
cdr3_nt: TGTGCCAGCAAGAGGGGACGCCGCAATCAGCCCCAGCATTTT

j_call: TRBJ1-2
v_call: TRBV7-3
clone_size: many
d_call: NA
cdr3_aa: CALGLGGRNYGYTF
cdr3_nt: TGCGCCCTCGGATTGGGCGGGAGAAACTATGGCTACACCTTC

j_call: TRBJ1-4
v_call: TRBV20-1
clone_size: NA
d_call: TRBD1
cdr3_aa: CSAGQGANEKLFF
cdr3_nt: TGCAGTGCTGGACAGGGGGCCAATGAAAAACTGTTTTTT

j_call: TRBJ2-7
v_call: TRBV5-4
clone_size: NA
d_call: TRBD1
cdr3_aa: CASRGTGAYEQYF
cdr3_nt: TGTGCCAGCAGGGGGACAGGGGCCTACGAGCAGTACTTC

j_call: TRBJ1-5
v_call: TRBV24-1
clone_size: many
d_call: NA
cdr3_aa: CATSDSGLNQPQHF
cdr3_nt: TGTGCCACCAGTGATAGCGGTTTGAATCAGCCCCAGCATTTT